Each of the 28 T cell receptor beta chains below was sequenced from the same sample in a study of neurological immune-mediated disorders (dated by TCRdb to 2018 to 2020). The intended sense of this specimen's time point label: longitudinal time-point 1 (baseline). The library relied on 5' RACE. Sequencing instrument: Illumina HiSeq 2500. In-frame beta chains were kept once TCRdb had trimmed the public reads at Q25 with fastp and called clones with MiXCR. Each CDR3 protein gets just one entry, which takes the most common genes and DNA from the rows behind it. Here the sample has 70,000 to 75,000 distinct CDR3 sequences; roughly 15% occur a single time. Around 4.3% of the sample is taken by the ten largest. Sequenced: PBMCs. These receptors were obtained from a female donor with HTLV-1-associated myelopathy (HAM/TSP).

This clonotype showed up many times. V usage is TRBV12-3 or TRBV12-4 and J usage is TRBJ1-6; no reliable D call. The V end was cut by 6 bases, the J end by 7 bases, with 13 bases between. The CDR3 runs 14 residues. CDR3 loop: CASSERTLNSPLHF. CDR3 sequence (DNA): TGTGCCAGCAGCGAGCGGACCCTGAATTCACCCCTCCACTTT.

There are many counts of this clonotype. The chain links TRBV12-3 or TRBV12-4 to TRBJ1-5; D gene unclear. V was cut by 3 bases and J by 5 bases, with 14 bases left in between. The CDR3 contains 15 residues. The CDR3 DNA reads TGTGCCAGCAGTTTTATGACGGGTGGTCATCAGCCCCAGCATTTT. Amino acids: CASSFMTGGHQPQHF.

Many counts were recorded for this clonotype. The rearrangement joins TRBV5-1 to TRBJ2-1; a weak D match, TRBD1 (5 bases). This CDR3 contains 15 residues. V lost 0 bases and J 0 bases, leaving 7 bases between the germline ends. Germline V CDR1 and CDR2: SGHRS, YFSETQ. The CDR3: CASSLARASYNEQFF. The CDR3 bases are TGCGCCAGCAGCTTGGCCAGGGCCTCCTACAATGAGCAGTTCTTC.

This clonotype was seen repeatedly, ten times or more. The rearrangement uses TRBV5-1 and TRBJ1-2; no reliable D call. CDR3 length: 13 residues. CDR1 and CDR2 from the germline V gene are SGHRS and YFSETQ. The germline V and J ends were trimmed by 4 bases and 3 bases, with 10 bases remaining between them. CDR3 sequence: CASSPSEDYGYTF. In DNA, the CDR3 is TGCGCCAGCAGCCCGAGTGAAGACTATGGCTACACCTTC.

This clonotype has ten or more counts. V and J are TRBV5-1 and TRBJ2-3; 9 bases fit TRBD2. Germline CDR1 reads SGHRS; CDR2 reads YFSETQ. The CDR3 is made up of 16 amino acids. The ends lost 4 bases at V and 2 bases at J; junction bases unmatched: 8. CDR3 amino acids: CASSRPASGNTDTQYF. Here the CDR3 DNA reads TGCGCCAGCAGCCGGCCGGCTAGCGGGAACACAGATACGCAGTATTTT.

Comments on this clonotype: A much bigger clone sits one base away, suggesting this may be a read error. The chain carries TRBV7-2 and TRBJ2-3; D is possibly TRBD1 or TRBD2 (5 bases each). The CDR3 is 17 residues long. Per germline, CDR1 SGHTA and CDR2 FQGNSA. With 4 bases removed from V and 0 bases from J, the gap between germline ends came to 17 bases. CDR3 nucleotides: TGTGCCAGCAGCTACACCTGGGACCGGACGAGCACAGATACGCAGTATTTT. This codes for CASSYTWDRTSTDTQYF. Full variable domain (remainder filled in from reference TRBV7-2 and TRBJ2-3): GAGVSQSPSNKVTEKGKDVELRCDPISGHTALYWYRQSLGQGLEFLIYFQGNSAPDKSGLPSDRFSAERTGGSVSTLTIQRTQQEDSAVYLCASSYTWDRTSTDTQYFGPGTRLTVL.

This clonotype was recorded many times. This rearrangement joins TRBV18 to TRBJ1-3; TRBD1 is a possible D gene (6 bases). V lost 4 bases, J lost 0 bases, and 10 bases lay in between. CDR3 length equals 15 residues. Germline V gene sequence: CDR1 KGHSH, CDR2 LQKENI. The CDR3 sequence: CASSLPGHSGNTIYF. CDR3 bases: TGTGCCAGCTCACTGCCGGGACACTCTGGAAACACCATATATTTT.

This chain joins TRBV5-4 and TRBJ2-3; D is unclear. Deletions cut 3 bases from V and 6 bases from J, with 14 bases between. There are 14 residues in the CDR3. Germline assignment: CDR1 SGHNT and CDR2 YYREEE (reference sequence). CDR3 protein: CASSSKRKSDTQYF. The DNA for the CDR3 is TGTGCCAGCAGCTCCAAGAGAAAGTCGGATACGCAGTATTTT.

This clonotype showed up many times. The CDR3 is CASSGGLSYNEQFF. The DNA for the CDR3 is TGCGCCAGCAGCGGGGGCCTCTCCTACAATGAGCAGTTCTTC. The chain joins TRBV5-1 to TRBJ2-1, with a possible D match to TRBD1 (6 bases). The CDR3 sequence is 14 residues long. Trimming took 4 bases from V and 0 from J, leaving 8 bases between them. Per germline, CDR1 SGHRS and CDR2 YFSETQ. Together with reference TRBV5-1 and TRBJ2-1, the CDR3 gives the full variable domain: KAGVTQTPRYLIKTRGQQVTLSCSPISGHRSVSWYQQTPGQGLQFLFEYFSETQRNKGNFPGRFSGRQFSNSRSEMNVSTLELGDSALYLCASSGGLSYNEQFFGPGTRLTVL.

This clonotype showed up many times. CDR3: CASSLQGAAEQFF. CDR3 coding DNA: TGTGCCAGCAGCCTACAGGGGGCAGCTGAGCAGTTCTTC. The chain recombines TRBV7-9 with TRBJ2-1; 9 bases are shared with TRBD1. The CDR3 length is 13 residues. Germline lookup yields CDR1 SEHNR and CDR2 FQNEAQ (reference sequence). After removal of 5 bases from V and 9 bases from J, the junction contained 5 bases not matched to a gene.

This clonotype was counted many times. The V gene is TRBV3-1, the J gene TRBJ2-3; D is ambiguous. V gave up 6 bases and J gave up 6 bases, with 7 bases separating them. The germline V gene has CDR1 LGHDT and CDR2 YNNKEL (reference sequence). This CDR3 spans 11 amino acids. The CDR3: CASSLKDTQYF. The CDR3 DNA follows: TGTGCCAGCAGTCTTAAGGATACGCAGTATTTT.

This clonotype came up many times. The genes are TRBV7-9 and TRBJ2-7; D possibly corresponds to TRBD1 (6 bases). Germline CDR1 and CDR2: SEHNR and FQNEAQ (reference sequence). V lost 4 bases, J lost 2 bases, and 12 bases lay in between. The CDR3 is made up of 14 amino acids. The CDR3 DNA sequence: TGTGCCAGCAGCTCCCGGGACATTACCTACGAGCAGTACTTC. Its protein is CASSSRDITYEQYF. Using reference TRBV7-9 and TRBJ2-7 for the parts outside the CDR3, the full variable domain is DTGVSQNPRHKITKRGQNVTFRCDPISEHNRLYWYRQTLGQGPEFLTYFQNEAQLEKSRLLSDRFSAERPKGSFSTLEIQRTEQGDSAMYLCASSSRDITYEQYFGPGTRLTVT.

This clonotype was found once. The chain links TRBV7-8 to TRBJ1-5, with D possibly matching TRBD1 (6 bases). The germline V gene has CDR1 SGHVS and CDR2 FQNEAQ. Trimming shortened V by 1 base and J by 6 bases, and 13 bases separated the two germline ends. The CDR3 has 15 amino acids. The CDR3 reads CASSLEKGHLQPQHF. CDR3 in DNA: TGTGCCAGCAGCTTAGAAAAGGGACACCTTCAGCCCCAGCATTTT.

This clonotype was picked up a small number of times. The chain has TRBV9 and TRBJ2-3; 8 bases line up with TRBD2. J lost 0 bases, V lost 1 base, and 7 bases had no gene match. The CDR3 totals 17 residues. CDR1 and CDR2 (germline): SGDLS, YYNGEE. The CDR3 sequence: CASSVLARGGSTDTQYF. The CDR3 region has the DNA TGTGCCAGCAGCGTATTAGCTCGGGGGGGCAGCACAGATACGCAGTATTTT.

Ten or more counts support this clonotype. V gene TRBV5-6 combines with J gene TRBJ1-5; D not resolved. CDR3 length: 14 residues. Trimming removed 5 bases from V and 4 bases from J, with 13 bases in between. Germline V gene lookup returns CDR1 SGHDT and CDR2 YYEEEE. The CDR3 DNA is TGTGCCAGCAGTTTTAGACGGATTAATCAGCCCCAGCATTTT. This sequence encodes CASSFRRINQPQHF.

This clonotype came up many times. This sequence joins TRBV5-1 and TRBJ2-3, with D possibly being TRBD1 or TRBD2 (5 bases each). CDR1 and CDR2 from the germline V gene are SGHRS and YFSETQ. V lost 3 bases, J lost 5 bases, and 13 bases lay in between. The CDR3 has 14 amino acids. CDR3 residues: CASSSGTLGDTQYF. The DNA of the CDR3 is TGCGCCAGCAGCTCCGGGACCCTAGGAGATACGCAGTATTTT. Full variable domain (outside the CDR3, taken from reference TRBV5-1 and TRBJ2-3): KAGVTQTPRYLIKTRGQQVTLSCSPISGHRSVSWYQQTPGQGLQFLFEYFSETQRNKGNFPGRFSGRQFSNSRSEMNVSTLELGDSALYLCASSSGTLGDTQYFGPGTRLTVL.

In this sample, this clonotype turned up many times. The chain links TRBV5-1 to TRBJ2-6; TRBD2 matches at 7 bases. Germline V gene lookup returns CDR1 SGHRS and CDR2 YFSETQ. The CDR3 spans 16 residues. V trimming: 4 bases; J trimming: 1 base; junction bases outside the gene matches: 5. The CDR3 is CASSAGVDSGANVLTF. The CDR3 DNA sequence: TGCGCCAGCAGCGCGGGGGTGGATTCTGGGGCCAACGTCCTGACTTTC.

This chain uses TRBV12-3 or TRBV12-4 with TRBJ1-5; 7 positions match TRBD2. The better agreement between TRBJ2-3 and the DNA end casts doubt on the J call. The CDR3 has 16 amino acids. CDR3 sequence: CASSLGRGGSNQPQYF. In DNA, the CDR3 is TGTGCCAGCAGTTTAGGGAGGGGCGGGAGCAATCAGCCCCAGTATTTT.

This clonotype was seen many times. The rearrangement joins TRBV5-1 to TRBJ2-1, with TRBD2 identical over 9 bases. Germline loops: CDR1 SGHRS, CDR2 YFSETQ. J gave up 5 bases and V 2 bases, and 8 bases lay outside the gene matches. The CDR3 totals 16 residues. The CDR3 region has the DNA TGCGCCAGCAGCTTCGCGACTAGCGGAAAAGACAATGAGCAGTTCTTC. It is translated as CASSFATSGKDNEQFF.

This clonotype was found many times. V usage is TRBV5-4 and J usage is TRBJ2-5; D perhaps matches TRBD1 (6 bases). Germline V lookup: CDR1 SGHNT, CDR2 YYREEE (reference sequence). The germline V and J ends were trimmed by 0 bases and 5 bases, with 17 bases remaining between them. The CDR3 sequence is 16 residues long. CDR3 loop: CASSLARLQRGETQYF. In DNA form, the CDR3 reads TGTGCCAGCAGCTTGGCCCGTCTTCAAAGGGGGGAGACCCAGTACTTC. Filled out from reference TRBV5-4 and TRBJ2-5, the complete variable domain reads ETGVTQSPTHLIKTRGQQVTLRCSSQSGHNTVSWYQQALGQGPQFIFQYYREEENGRGNFPPRFSGLQFPNYSSELNVNALELDDSALYLCASSLARLQRGETQYFGPGTRLLVL.

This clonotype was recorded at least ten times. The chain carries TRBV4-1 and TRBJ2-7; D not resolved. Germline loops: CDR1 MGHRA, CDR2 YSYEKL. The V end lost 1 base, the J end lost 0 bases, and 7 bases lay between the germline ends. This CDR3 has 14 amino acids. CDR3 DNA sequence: TGCGCCAGCAGCCAAGGCCCGAGCTCCTACGAGCAGTACTTC. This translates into CASSQGPSSYEQYF.

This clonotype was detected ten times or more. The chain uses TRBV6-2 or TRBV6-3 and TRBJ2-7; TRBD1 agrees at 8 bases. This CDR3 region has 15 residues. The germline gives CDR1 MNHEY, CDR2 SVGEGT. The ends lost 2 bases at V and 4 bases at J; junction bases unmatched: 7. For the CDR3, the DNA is TGTGCCAGCAGTTACACTGGACAGGGATATTACGAGCAGTACTTC. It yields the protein CASSYTGQGYYEQYF.

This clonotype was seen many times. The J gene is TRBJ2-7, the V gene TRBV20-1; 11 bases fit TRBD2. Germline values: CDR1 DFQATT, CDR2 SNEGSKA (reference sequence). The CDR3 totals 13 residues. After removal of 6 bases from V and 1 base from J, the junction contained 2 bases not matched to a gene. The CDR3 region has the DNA TGCAGTGCGGGGACTAGCGGTTCCTACGAGCAGTACTTC. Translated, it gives CSAGTSGSYEQYF.

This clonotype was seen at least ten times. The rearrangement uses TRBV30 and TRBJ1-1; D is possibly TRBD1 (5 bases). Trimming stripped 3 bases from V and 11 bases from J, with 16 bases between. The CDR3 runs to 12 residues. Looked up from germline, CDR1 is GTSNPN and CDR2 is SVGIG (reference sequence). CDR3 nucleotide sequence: TGTGCCTGGAGCTCAAGCAGGGTATTCGCTTTCTTT. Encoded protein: CAWSSSRVFAFF.

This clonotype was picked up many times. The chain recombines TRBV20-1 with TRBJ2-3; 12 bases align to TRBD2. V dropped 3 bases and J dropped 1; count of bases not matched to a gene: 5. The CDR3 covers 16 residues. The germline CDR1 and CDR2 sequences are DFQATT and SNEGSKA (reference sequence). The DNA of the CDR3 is TGCAGTGCTAGGCTAGCGGGGGGGCCGGGCACAGATACGCAGTATTTT. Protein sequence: CSARLAGGPGTDTQYF.

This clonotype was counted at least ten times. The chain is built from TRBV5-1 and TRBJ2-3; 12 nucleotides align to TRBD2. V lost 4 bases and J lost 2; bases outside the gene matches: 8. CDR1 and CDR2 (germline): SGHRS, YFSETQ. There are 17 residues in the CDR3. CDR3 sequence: CASSPRRTSGNTDTQYF. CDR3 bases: TGCGCCAGCAGCCCCCGCCGGACTAGCGGGAACACAGATACGCAGTATTTT.

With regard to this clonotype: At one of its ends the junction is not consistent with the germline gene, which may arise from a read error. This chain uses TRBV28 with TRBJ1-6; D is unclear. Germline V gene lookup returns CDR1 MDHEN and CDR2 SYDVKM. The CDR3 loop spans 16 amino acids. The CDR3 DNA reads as TGTGCCAGCAGTTTATACACCCCCGGAACCAAATCACCCCTCAACTTT. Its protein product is CASSLYTPGTKSPLNF.

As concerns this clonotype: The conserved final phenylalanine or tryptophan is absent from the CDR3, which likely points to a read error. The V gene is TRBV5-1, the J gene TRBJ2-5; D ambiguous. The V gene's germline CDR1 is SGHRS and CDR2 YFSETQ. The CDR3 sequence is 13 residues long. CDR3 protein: CASSPTNQETQYS. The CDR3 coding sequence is TGTGCCAGCAGCCCCACGAACCAAGAGACCCAGTACTCC.